This T cell receptor beta chain was recovered during a study of PD-1 blockade in mismatch repair-deficient tumors. For the study at large: All were previously treated, progressing patients with around eleven mismatch repair-deficient cancer types.

Looked up from germline, CDR1 is LNHDA and CDR2 is SQIVND (reference sequence). Trimming removed 6 bases from V and 5 bases from J, with 10 bases in between. The CDR3 covers 12 residues. PCR or immunohistochemistry showed mismatch repair deficiency in every enrolled patient. The TCR-sequenced patients were a few responders to pembrolizumab. On this clone: Its target is not known.

Generated by immunoSEQ multiplex PCR, the TCRdb table keeps only in-frame clones and is missing some. This sample has just under 65,000 clones, with 70% to 90% found just once. Findings of the study overall: Tumor-resident clones, often undetectable pretreatment in blood, expanded then contracted after pembrolizumab.

The V and J genes are TRBV19 and TRBJ1-1; tentatively, D is TRBD1 (5 bases). The source material was peripheral blood, sampled 52 weeks after starting pembrolizumab. The receptor was derived from an adult with mismatch repair-deficient cancer. CDR3 nucleotides: TGTGCCAGTAGATGGGGCGGGACTGAAGCTTTCTTT. The encoded protein is CASRWGGTEAFF. Full variable domain (outside the CDR3, taken from reference TRBV19 and TRBJ1-1): DGGITQSPKYLFRKEGQNVTLSCEQNLNHDAMYWYRQDPGQGLRLIYYSQIVNDFQKGDIAEGYSVSREKKESFPLTVTSAQKNPTAFYLCASRWGGTEAFFGQGTRLTVV.